This T cell receptor beta chain was captured by sequencing in a study of T-cell memory formation after mild COVID-19. The wider study: TCR clustering was largely donor specific.

V gave up 1 base and J gave up 4 bases, with 11 bases separating them. The CDR3 consists of 15 residues. Germline values: CDR1 LNHNV, CDR2 YYDKDF (reference sequence). TCRdb reprocessed the 5' RACE reads via MiXCR and lists one record per CDR3 protein. The sample shows a few hundred thousand distinct CDR3 sequences, roughly 17% of them seen only once. This chain connects TRBV15 to TRBJ1-5; the D gene is possibly TRBD1 (6 bases). The TCR sequence derives from a man aged 18 to 30 who had mild COVID-19 (a few samples of this study predate the infection). Cell type and time point are not known. Source material: PBMCs or a T cell subset sorted from them (not recorded which). CDR3 DNA: TGTGCCACCAGCAGAGGGGGAGGGGGGAATCAGCCCCAGCATTTT. Translated, it gives CATSRGGGGNQPQHF.